This T cell receptor (beta chain) originates from a study of blood T cells in healthy people across ages. The use of a sample-barcoded 5' primer and a J-beta primer mix characterized a second PCR of 7 to 11 cycles. A tag from a template-switch adaptor with 12 random nucleotides marked each cDNA molecule. One entry per CDR3 protein results from TCRdb running MiXCR on the 5' RACE reads. The sample lists about 640,000 distinct CDR3 sequences, about 54% seen once, with 30% to 40% in the top ten. This CDR3 contains 19 residues. The V gene end was trimmed by 3 bases and the J gene end by 6 bases; junction bases not matched to a gene: 20. The germline CDR1 and CDR2 sequences are DFQATT and SNEGSKA (reference sequence). In its sample, this clonotype was seen a few times.

The sequence came from a man in his 60s in good health. Material for sequencing was blood. V gene TRBV20-1 combines with J gene TRBJ2-1; TRBD2 matches at 10 bases. The CDR3 loop is CSARLRAGGRVLPPNEQFF. The CDR3 DNA reads TGCAGTGCTAGGTTACGAGCGGGGGGGCGTGTCCTACCACCCAATGAGCAGTTCTTC.